The 30 T cell receptor beta chains reported below all come from one sample, sequenced in a study of T cells in Graves' hyperthyroidism and ophthalmopathy. What was amplified from RNA transcripts were TCR beta CDR3 regions. TCR CDR3 underwent first-round RT-PCR with the HTBI primer set. TCRdb analysed the multiplex PCR reads with MiXCR anew, one entry per CDR3 protein. The sample records roughly 290,000 distinct CDR3 sequences, roughly an eighth being singletons. The material sequenced was blood. These receptors were collected from a woman aged 40 to 49 with Graves' hyperthyroidism.

V usage is TRBV19 and J usage is TRBJ1-3; D unresolved. Trimming took 8 bases from V and 2 from J, leaving 13 bases between them. CDR3 length: 14 residues. Germline V gives CDR1 LNHDA, CDR2 SQIVND (reference sequence). The chain's CDR3 is CASVPSDAGNTIYF. The CDR3, as DNA: TGTGCCAGTGTGCCCTCAGACGCTGGAAACACCATATATTTT.

This clonotype appeared many times. CDR3 protein: CASSGFQETQYF. The CDR3 coding sequence is TGTGCCAGCTCAGGCTTTCAAGAGACCCAGTACTTC. The V gene is TRBV18, the J gene TRBJ2-5; D call uncertain. Germline values: CDR1 KGHSH, CDR2 LQKENI. CDR3 length equals 12 residues. V lost 5 bases and J lost 2, with 6 bases in between. Filled out from reference TRBV18 and TRBJ2-5, the complete variable domain reads NAGVMQNPRHLVRRRGQEARLRCSPMKGHSHVYWYRQLPEEGLKFMVYLQKENIIDESGMPKERFSAEFPKEGPSILRIQQVVRGDSAAYFCASSGFQETQYFGPGTRLLVL.

This clonotype has only a few counts. This chain joins TRBV7-9 and TRBJ2-2; TRBD2 agrees at 9 bases. V lost 5 bases to trimming and J lost 10 bases; unmatched junction nucleotides: 11. This CDR3 has 15 amino acids. CDR1 is SEHNR, CDR2 FQNEAQ, per germline (reference sequence). CDR3 residues: CASSKLAGTSPELFF. CDR3 in DNA: TGTGCCAGCAGCAAACTAGCGGGTACCTCCCCGGAGCTGTTTTTT. The entire variable domain, with the rest obtained from reference TRBV7-9 and TRBJ2-2, is as follows: DTGVSQNPRHKITKRGQNVTFRCDPISEHNRLYWYRQTLGQGPEFLTYFQNEAQLEKSRLLSDRFSAERPKGSFSTLEIQRTEQGDSAMYLCASSKLAGTSPELFFGEGSRLTVL.

This clonotype was seen ten or more times. The CDR3 loop is CASSLPGQRLYEQYF. The CDR3 nucleotides read TGTGCCAGCAGCCTTCCGGGACAGAGACTCTACGAGCAGTACTTC. The chain is built from TRBV7-9 and TRBJ2-7; 7 positions match TRBD1. V shed 5 bases and J 3 bases; nucleotides not matched to a gene: 10. The germline CDR1 and CDR2 sequences are SEHNR and FQNEAQ (reference sequence). The CDR3 has 15 amino acids.

This sequence joins TRBV10-1 and TRBJ2-2; D remains ambiguous. The CDR3 contains 14 residues. V was shortened by 3 bases and J by 5 bases, with 10 bases between the two germline ends. Germline V lookup: CDR1 WNHNN, CDR2 SYGVQD (reference sequence). The CDR3 DNA follows: TGCGCCAGCAGTGAAAGGGTTGAGACCGGGGAGCTGTTTTTT. It specifies CASSERVETGELFF.

This clonotype was picked up many times. The chain uses TRBV2 and TRBJ2-7; D might be TRBD1 (6 bases). This CDR3 region has 14 residues. Germline CDR1 SNHLY, CDR2 FYNNEI. V lost 4 bases and J 1 base, leaving 11 bases between the germline ends. In DNA form, the CDR3 reads TGTGCCAGCAGTGTACAGGGTAATTCCTACGAGCAGTACTTC. This encodes CASSVQGNSYEQYF.

The chain uses TRBV20-1 and TRBJ2-1, with D perhaps TRBD2 (6 bases). The V end was cut by 0 bases, the J end by 2 bases, with 11 bases between. Germline lookup yields CDR1 DFQATT and CDR2 SNEGSKA (reference sequence). This CDR3 is 15 amino acids long. CDR3 bases: TGCAGTGCTAGAGACCCCCGGAGGGCCTACAATGAGCAGTTCTTC. Its protein is CSARDPRRAYNEQFF.

There are many counts of this clonotype. The J gene is TRBJ1-2, the V gene TRBV28, with 10 positions matching TRBD1. This CDR3 is built from 15 residues. V dropped 3 bases and J dropped 5; count of bases not matched to a gene: 6. Germline V gene data show CDR1 as MDHEN and CDR2 as SYDVKM. The CDR3 bases are TGTGCCAGCAGTTTGCCGGGACAGGGGAAGTATGGCTACACCTTC. Translated, it gives CASSLPGQGKYGYTF.

This sequence joins TRBV10-3 and TRBJ2-5, with 11 bases aligning to TRBD2. The CDR3 contains 16 residues. In germline, CDR1 is ENHRY, CDR2 SYGVKD. Trimming cost V 3 bases and J 4 bases; bases outside gene matches: 7. This CDR3 reads CAISDKASGRSETQYF. The CDR3 region has the DNA TGTGCCATCAGTGACAAGGCTAGCGGGAGGTCAGAGACCCAGTACTTC.

The table lists this clonotype with a few counts. This chain links TRBV13 with TRBJ1-6; D unresolved. This CDR3 is 14 amino acids long. With 1 base removed from V and 7 bases from J, the gap between germline ends came to 8 bases. The germline V gene has CDR1 PRHDT and CDR2 FYEKMQ (reference sequence). For the CDR3, the DNA is TGTGCCAGCAGCTTAGAAAGGGCCAATTCACCCCTCCACTTT. This encodes CASSLERANSPLHF.

This clonotype has ten or more counts. The chain joins TRBV6-5 to TRBJ1-1; tentatively, D is TRBD1 (5 bases). From germline, CDR1 is MNHEY and CDR2 SVGAGI. The CDR3 covers 15 residues. V was cut by 2 bases and J by 0 bases, with 10 bases left in between. The DNA of the CDR3 is TGTGCCAGCAGTTACGTTGGGGCCCTGAACACTGAAGCTTTCTTT. The encoded protein is CASSYVGALNTEAFF.

The sample holds a few counts of this clonotype. The CDR3 is CATSKRSGQETQYF. CDR3 bases: TGTGCCACCAGTAAAAGGTCCGGGCAAGAGACCCAGTACTTC. The chain joins TRBV24-1 to TRBJ2-5; D ambiguous. The CDR3 spans 14 residues. Trimming shortened V by 6 bases and J by 2 bases, and 12 bases separated the two germline ends. Germline values: CDR1 KGHDR, CDR2 SFDVKD.

This clonotype was found many times. The chain links TRBV7-9 to TRBJ1-4; D gene uncertain. Trimming shortened V by 6 bases and J by 7 bases, and 12 bases separated the two germline ends. The CDR3 covers 13 residues. CDR1 SEHNR and CDR2 FQNEAQ come from the germline V gene (reference sequence). CDR3 region: CASSSYGGEKLFF. CDR3 bases: TGTGCCAGCAGTTCTTACGGCGGTGAAAAACTGTTTTTT.

This clonotype was observed at least ten times. The CDR3 nucleotides are TGTGCCATCAGTCCACCGTCTAGCACTGAAGCTTTCTTT. Translation gives CAISPPSSTEAFF. The V and J genes are TRBV10-3 and TRBJ1-1, with unresolved D. In germline, CDR1 is ENHRY, CDR2 SYGVKD. V was pared by 5 bases and J by 4 bases, with 11 bases between. The CDR3 consists of 13 residues.

This clonotype was seen a handful of times. This chain links TRBV10-3 with TRBJ2-7, with 7 bases matching TRBD1. CDR1 and CDR2 (germline): ENHRY, SYGVKD. The CDR3 contains 15 residues. Trimming at V came to 3 bases and at J to 1 base, leaving 6 bases not matched to a gene. DNA for the CDR3: TGTGCCATCAGTGATCCTGGGACAGTATCCTACGAGCAGTACTTC. Its translation: CAISDPGTVSYEQYF.

This clonotype was seen many times. The chain uses TRBV24-1 and TRBJ2-2; D call uncertain. V lost 2 bases to trimming and J lost 7 bases, with 13 bases between them. This CDR3 has 15 amino acids. CDR1 KGHDR and CDR2 SFDVKD come from the germline V gene. CDR3: CATSDSSKVDGELFF. CDR3 in DNA: TGTGCCACCAGTGATTCGTCTAAGGTTGACGGGGAGCTGTTTTTT.

Many counts were recorded for this clonotype. V is TRBV6-1 and J is TRBJ2-7, with 8 positions matching TRBD1. CDR1 and CDR2 (germline): MNHNS, SASEGT. The V and J ends lost 6 bases and 5 bases, in that order; junction bases with no gene match: 12. The length of the CDR3 is 15 residues. This CDR3 reads CASSITGTGPHEQYF. The CDR3 region has the DNA TGTGCCAGCAGCATAACCGGGACAGGTCCCCACGAGCAGTACTTC.

This clonotype was found a few times. The V call is TRBV9, the J call TRBJ2-3; no firm D call. The germline CDR1 and CDR2 sequences are SGDLS and YYNGEE. Trimming stripped 3 bases from V and 5 bases from J, with 13 bases between. The CDR3 totals 14 residues. CDR3 nucleotides: TGTGCCAGCAGCGCCGGGCGGACCCAAGATACGCAGTATTTT. Protein product: CASSAGRTQDTQYF.

This clonotype was detected a few times. The rearrangement links TRBV29-1 to TRBJ1-4, with TRBD1 matching over 7 bases. Germline lookup yields CDR1 SQVTM and CDR2 ANQGSEA. This CDR3 region has 13 residues. After removal of 6 bases from V and 8 bases from J, the junction contained 9 bases not matched to a gene. The CDR3 DNA follows: TGCAGCGTAGGGGACAGCCGGAAAGAAAAACTGTTTTTT. This encodes CSVGDSRKEKLFF.

The table lists this clonotype with many counts. The chain is built from TRBV28 and TRBJ1-5; the D is unclear. V lost 7 bases and J lost 2, with 15 bases in between. This CDR3 region has 15 residues. Per germline, CDR1 MDHEN and CDR2 SYDVKM. The CDR3 reads CASIHSGVGNQPQHF. In nucleotides, the CDR3 is TGTGCCAGCATCCATTCAGGCGTCGGCAATCAGCCCCAGCATTTT. The full variable domain, completed using reference TRBV28 and TRBJ1-5, is DVKVTQSSRYLVKRTGEKVFLECVQDMDHENMFWYRQDPGLGLRLIYFSYDVKMKEKGDIPEGYSVSREKKERFSLILESASTNQTSMYLCASIHSGVGNQPQHFGDGTRLSIL.

This chain connects TRBV9 to TRBJ1-1, with 8 bases identical to TRBD1. Germline V CDR1 and CDR2: SGDLS, YYNGEE. The CDR3 length is 15 residues. With 4 bases clipped from V and 3 bases from J, the junction kept 8 bases outside the gene matches. In DNA form, the CDR3 reads TGTGCCAGCAGCTTGCGACAGGGGAGCGACACTGAAGCTTTCTTT. It is translated as CASSLRQGSDTEAFF.

This clonotype was recorded a few times. The chain uses TRBV27 and TRBJ2-3; D is unclear. V dropped 3 bases and J dropped 1 base, with 14 bases sitting between them. CDR1 MNHEY and CDR2 SMNVEV come from the germline V gene (reference sequence). The CDR3 sequence is 16 residues long. Here the CDR3 DNA reads TGTGCCAGCAGTTTGGGAATAGTGTTCGGCACAGATACGCAGTATTTT. It encodes CASSLGIVFGTDTQYF.

This clonotype has a count of ten or more. V gene TRBV11-1 combines with J gene TRBJ2-5; no clear D gene. This CDR3 spans 15 amino acids. V was clipped by 5 bases and J by 0 bases, with 13 bases between them. CDR1 and CDR2 (germline): SGHAT, FQDESV (reference sequence). CDR3 nucleotide sequence: TGTGCCAGCAGCCCTTTATCGTCGTACCAAGAGACCCAGTACTTC. This translates into CASSPLSSYQETQYF.

This clonotype appeared many times. The V gene is TRBV6-1, the J gene TRBJ2-3; D unclear. V lost 7 bases to trimming and J lost 4 bases, with 18 bases between them. The CDR3 contains 15 residues. Per germline, CDR1 MNHNS and CDR2 SASEGT. The CDR3, as DNA: TGTGCCAGCATTGGTTGGGAAGGAGATGCAGATACGCAGTATTTT. It yields the protein CASIGWEGDADTQYF.

V and J are TRBV7-9 and TRBJ2-3, with 10 bases lining up with TRBD2. This CDR3 has 17 residues. Germline V gives CDR1 SEHNR, CDR2 FQNEAQ (reference sequence). V dropped 4 bases and J dropped 5; count of bases not matched to a gene: 12. The CDR3 spells CASSWSQREGDRDTQYF. CDR3 DNA sequence: TGTGCCAGCAGCTGGAGCCAGCGGGAGGGCGATAGAGATACGCAGTATTTT.

This clonotype was counted ten times or more. The CDR3 DNA is TGCAGCGGGGCTAGCGGGCAAGAGACCCAGTACTTC. Translating gives CSGASGQETQYF. The chain uses TRBV29-1 and TRBJ2-5, with 8 bases fitting TRBD2. Unmatched junction bases numbered 3, after V lost 7 bases and J lost 2 bases. The germline CDR1 and CDR2 sequences are SQVTM and ANQGSEA. This CDR3 is built from 12 residues.

About this clonotype itself: A much more abundant neighbour one base away suggests this may be a read error. This rearrangement joins TRBV7-8 to TRBJ2-2; TRBD2 agrees at 11 bases. The junction had 12 bases not matched to a gene; V was cut back by 4 bases and J by 5 bases. CDR1 and CDR2 (germline): SGHVS, FQNEAQ. The CDR3 length is 18 residues. The CDR3 loop is CASSSTLAGEGSTGELFF. In DNA, the CDR3 is TGTGCCAGCAGCTCGACACTAGCGGGAGAGGGAAGTACCGGGGAGCTGTTTTTT.

In this sample, this clonotype turned up many times. The V gene is TRBV20-1, the J gene TRBJ1-1; 7 positions agree with TRBD1. The J segment lost 5 bases and the V segment lost 2 bases, leaving 11 bases of the junction unmatched. Germline V CDR1 and CDR2: DFQATT, SNEGSKA (reference sequence). The CDR3 extends over 15 amino acids. The CDR3 protein is CSARRGGGWETEAFF. The CDR3 DNA follows: TGCAGTGCTAGAAGAGGGGGCGGTTGGGAGACTGAAGCTTTCTTT.

This clonotype was observed at least ten times. The V gene is TRBV29-1, the J gene TRBJ1-5, with 10 bases aligning to TRBD1. The germline V gene encodes CDR1 SQVTM and CDR2 ANQGSEA. This CDR3 has 14 residues. V lost 6 bases, J lost 5 bases, and 7 bases stayed unmatched. The CDR3 is CSVGTGEGDQPQHF. CDR3 coding DNA: TGCAGCGTAGGGACAGGGGAAGGCGATCAGCCCCAGCATTTT. The variable domain in full, completed from reference TRBV29-1 and TRBJ1-5, reads SAVISQKPSRDICQRGTSLTIQCQVDSQVTMMFWYRQQPGQSLTLIATANQGSEATYESGFVIDKFPISRPNLTFSTLTVSNMSPEDSSIYLCSVGTGEGDQPQHFGDGTRLSIL.

This clonotype was picked up one time. This could be a read error, since a much larger clone is one nucleotide away. V is TRBV18 and J is TRBJ1-2; 7 bases agree with TRBD1. Germline V lookup: CDR1 KGHSH, CDR2 LQKENI. The CDR3 length is 13 residues. The CDR3, as DNA: TGTGCCAGCTCCCCTGACAGGGATTATGACTACACCTTC. Protein sequence: CASSPDRDYDYTF.